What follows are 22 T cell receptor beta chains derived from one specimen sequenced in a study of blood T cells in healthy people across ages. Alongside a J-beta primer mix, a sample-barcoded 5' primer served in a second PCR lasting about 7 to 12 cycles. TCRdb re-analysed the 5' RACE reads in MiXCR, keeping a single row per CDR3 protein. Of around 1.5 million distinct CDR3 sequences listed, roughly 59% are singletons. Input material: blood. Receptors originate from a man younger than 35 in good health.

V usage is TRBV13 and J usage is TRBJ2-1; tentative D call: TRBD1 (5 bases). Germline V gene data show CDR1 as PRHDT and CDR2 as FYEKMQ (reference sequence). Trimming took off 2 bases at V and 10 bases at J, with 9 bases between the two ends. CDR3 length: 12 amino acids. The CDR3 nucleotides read TGTGCCAGCAGCTTACAGGGTCAGGAGCAGTTCTTC. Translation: CASSLQGQEQFF.

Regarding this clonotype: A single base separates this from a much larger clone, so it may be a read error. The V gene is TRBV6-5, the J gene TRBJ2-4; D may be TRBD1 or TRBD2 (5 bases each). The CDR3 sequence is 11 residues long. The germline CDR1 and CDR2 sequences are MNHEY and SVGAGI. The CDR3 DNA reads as TGTGCCAGCGGTTACGTGGGGGTTCAGTACTTC. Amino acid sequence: CASGYVGVQYF.

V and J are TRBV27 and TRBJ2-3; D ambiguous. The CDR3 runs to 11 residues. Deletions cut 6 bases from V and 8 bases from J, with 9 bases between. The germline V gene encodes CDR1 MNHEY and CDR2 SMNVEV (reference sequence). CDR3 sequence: CASRAAGTQYF. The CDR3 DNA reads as TGTGCCAGCAGGGCTGCTGGTACGCAGTATTTT.

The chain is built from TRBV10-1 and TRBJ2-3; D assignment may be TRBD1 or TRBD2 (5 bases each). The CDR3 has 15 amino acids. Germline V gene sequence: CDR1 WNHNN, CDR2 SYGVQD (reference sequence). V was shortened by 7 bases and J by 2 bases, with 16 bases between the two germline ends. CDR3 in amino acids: CASTRDPRTTDTQYF. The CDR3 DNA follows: TGCGCCAGCACCCGGGACCCACGGACCACAGATACGCAGTATTTT.

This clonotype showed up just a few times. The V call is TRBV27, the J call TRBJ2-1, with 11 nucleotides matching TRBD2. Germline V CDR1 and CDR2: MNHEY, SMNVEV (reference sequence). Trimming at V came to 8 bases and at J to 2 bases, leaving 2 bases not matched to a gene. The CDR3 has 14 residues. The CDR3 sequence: CASAGLAAYNEQFF. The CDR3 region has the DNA TGTGCCAGCGCGGGACTAGCGGCCTACAATGAGCAGTTCTTC.

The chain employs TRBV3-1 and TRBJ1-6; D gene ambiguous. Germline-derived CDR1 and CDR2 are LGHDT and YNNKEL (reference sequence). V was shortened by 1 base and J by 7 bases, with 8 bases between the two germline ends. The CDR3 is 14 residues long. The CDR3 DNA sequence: TGTGCCAGCAGCCAAGGACGGTTCAATTCACCCCTCCACTTT. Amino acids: CASSQGRFNSPLHF. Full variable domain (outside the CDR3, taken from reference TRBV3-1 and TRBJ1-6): DTAVSQTPKYLVTQMGNDKSIKCEQNLGHDTMYWYKQDSKKFLKIMFSYNNKELIINETVPNRFSPKSPDKAHLNLHINSLELGDSAVYFCASSQGRFNSPLHFGNGTRLTVT.

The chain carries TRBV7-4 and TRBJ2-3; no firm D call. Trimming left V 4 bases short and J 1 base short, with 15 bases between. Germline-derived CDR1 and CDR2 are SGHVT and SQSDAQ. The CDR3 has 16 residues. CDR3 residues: CASSYRPGPGTDTQYF. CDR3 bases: TGTGCCAGCAGCTACCGTCCCGGCCCTGGCACAGATACGCAGTATTTT.

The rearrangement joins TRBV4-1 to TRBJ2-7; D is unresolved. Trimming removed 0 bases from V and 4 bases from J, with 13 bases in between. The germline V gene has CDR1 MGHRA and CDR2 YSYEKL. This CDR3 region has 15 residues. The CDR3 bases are TGCGCCAGCAGCCAAGAAGTTCGCGCCGTATACGAGCAGTACTTC. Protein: CASSQEVRAVYEQYF.

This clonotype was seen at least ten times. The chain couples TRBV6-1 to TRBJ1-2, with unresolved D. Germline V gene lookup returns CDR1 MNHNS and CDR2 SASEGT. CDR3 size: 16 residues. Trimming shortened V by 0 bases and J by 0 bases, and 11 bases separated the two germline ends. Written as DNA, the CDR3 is TGTGCCAGCAGTGAAGCTTCAGAGGCAGCTAACTATGGCTACACCTTC. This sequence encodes CASSEASEAANYGYTF.

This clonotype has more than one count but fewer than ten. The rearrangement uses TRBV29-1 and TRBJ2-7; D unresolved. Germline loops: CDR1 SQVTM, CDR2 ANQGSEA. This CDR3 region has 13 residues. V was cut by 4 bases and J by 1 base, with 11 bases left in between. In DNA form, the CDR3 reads TGCAGCGTTGTCTTGGCAACGTCCTACGAGCAGTACTTC. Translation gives CSVVLATSYEQYF.

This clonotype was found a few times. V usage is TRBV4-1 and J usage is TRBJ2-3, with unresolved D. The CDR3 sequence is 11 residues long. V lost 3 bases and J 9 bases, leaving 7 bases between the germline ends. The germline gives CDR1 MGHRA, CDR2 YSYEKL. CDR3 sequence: CASSHTRTQYF. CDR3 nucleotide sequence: TGCGCCAGCAGCCACACAAGGACGCAGTATTTT.

The CDR3 nucleotides read TGTGCCAGCAGTTACGGTCGACTAGCCCCGACCGTGACGGAGTTCTTC. This sequence encodes CASSYGRLAPTVTEFF. The V call is TRBV6-5, the J call TRBJ2-1; 7 positions match TRBD2. V shed 2 bases, J shed 14 bases, and the junction held 18 bases outside the gene matches. This CDR3 contains 16 residues. Germline loops: CDR1 MNHEY, CDR2 SVGAGI.

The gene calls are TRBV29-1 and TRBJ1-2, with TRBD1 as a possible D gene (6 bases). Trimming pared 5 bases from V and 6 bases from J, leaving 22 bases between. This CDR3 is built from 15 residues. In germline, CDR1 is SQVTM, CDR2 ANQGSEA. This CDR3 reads CSVRANRASGDGYTF. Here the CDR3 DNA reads TGCAGCGTTCGAGCTAACAGGGCCTCAGGTGATGGCTACACCTTC. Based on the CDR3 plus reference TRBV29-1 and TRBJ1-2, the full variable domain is SAVISQKPSRDICQRGTSLTIQCQVDSQVTMMFWYRQQPGQSLTLIATANQGSEATYESGFVIDKFPISRPNLTFSTLTVSNMSPEDSSIYLCSVRANRASGDGYTFGSGTRLTVV.

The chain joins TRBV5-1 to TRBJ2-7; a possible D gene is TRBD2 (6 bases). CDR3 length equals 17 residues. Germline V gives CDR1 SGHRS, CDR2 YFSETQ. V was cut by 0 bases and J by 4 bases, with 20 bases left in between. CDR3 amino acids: CASSLGLWREDGYEQYF. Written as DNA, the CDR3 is TGCGCCAGCAGCTTGGGTTTGTGGCGGGAAGATGGGTACGAGCAGTACTTC.

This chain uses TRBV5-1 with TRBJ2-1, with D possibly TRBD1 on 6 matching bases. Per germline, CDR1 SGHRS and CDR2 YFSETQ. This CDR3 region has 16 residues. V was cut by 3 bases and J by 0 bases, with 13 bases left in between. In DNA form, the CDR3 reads TGCGCCAGCAGCTCCCTTGTGGACAGCTCCTACAATGAGCAGTTCTTC. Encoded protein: CASSSLVDSSYNEQFF.

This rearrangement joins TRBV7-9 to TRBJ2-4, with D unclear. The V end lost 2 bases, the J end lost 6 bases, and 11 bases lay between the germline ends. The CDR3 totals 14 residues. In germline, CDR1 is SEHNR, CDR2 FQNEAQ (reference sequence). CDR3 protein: CASSLPQYGNIQYF. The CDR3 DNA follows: TGTGCCAGCAGCTTACCACAGTATGGAAACATTCAGTACTTC.

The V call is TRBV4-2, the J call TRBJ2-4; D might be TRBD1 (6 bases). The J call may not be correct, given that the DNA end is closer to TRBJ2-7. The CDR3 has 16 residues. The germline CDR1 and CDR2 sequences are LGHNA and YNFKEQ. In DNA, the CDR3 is TGTGCCAGCAGCCCCCGGTTAGGGGGTCAGTACTACGAGCAGTACTTC. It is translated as CASSPRLGGQYYEQYF.

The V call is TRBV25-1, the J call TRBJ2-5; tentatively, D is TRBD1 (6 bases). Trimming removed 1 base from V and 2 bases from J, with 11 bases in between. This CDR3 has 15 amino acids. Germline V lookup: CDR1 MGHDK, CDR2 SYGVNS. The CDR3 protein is CASSEFRTEQETQYF. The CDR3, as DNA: TGTGCCAGCAGTGAATTTCGGACAGAGCAAGAGACCCAGTACTTC. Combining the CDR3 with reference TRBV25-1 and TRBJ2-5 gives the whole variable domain EADIYQTPRYLVIGTGKKITLECSQTMGHDKMYWYQQDPGMELHLIHYSYGVNSTEKGDLSSESTVSRIRTEHFPLTLESARPSHTSQYLCASSEFRTEQETQYFGPGTRLLVL.

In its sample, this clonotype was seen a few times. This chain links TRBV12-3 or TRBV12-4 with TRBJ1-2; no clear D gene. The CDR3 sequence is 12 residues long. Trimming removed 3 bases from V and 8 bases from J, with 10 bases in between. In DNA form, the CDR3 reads TGTGCCAGCAGTTTGACTTCGAGGGGCTACACCTTC. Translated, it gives CASSLTSRGYTF.

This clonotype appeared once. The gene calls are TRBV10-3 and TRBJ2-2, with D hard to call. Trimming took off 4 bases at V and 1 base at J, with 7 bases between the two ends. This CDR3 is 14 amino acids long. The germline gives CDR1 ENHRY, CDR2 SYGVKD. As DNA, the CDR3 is TGTGCCATCAGTGTTGGGGTGAACACCGGGGAGCTGTTTTTT. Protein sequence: CAISVGVNTGELFF.

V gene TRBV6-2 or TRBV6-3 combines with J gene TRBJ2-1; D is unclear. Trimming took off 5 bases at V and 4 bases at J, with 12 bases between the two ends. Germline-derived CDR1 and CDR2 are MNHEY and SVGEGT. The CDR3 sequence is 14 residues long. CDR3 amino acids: CASSRSQQYNEQFF. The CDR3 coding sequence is TGTGCCAGCAGTCGTAGCCAACAATACAATGAGCAGTTCTTC.

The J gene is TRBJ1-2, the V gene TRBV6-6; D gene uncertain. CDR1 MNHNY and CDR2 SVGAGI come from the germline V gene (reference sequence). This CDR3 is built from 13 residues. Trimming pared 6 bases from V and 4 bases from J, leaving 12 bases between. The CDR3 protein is CASSLSASYGYTF. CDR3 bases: TGTGCCAGCAGCTTATCAGCAAGCTATGGCTACACCTTC.